Shown below are 28 T cell receptor beta chains from a single sample sequenced in a study of STAT3 mutations in large granular lymphocyte leukemia. Study conclusions and caveats: Every T-LGLL patient had at least one immunodominant TCRbeta clonotype.

This table comes from immunoSEQ multiplex PCR, and its TCRdb copy is limited to in-frame clones, with some not included. The top ten hold approximately 87% of the sample, which has fewer than 3,000 clones, 66% seen once. Their antigens are not known. The sequencing input was peripheral blood mononuclear cells. All receptors come from a woman aged 45-59 years with T-cell large granular lymphocyte leukemia. Some clones in this sample may be carry-over from other donors' samples.

The V gene is TRBV29-1, the J gene TRBJ2-3; D is ambiguous. CDR1 is SQVTM, CDR2 ANQGSEA, per germline. The length of the CDR3 is 13 residues. The V end was cut by 4 bases, the J end by 2 bases, with 10 bases between. CDR3 nucleotide sequence: TGCAGCGTTGTGAGCTGGTTCACAGATACGCAGTATTTT. It codes for CSVVSWFTDTQYF.

The rearrangement joins TRBV13 to TRBJ2-2; tentatively, D is TRBD2 (5 bases). The germline V gene has CDR1 PRHDT and CDR2 FYEKMQ (reference sequence). CDR3 length equals 16 residues. The V gene lost 2 bases and the J gene lost 3 bases, with 13 bases spanning the gap. The CDR3 spells CASSLSWGVDTGELFF. CDR3 nucleotides: TGTGCCAGCAGCTTAAGTTGGGGAGTAGACACCGGGGAGCTGTTTTTT.

J is TRBJ2-1 and V is TRBV5-6, with 13 positions matching TRBD2. Germline V gives CDR1 SGHDT, CDR2 YYEEEE. This CDR3 contains 17 residues. The V gene end was trimmed by 0 bases and the J gene end by 9 bases; junction bases not matched to a gene: 9. CDR3 in amino acids: CASSLVQTSGRLGEQFF. In nucleotides, the CDR3 is TGTGCCAGCAGCTTGGTACAGACTAGCGGGAGGTTAGGTGAGCAGTTCTTC.

This clone has only one observation. CDR3 loop: CASSFPFQETQYF. The CDR3 DNA reads TGCGCCAGCAGCTTCCCGTTCCAAGAGACCCAGTACTTC. This chain joins TRBV5-1 and TRBJ2-5; D not certain. CDR3 length: 13 amino acids. Germline-derived CDR1 and CDR2 are SGHRS and YFSETQ. Trimming took off 2 bases at V and 1 base at J, with 6 bases between the two ends.

Sample share makes this clone medium-sized. The genes are TRBV7-2 and TRBJ2-5; TRBD1 matches 7 bases. CDR1 and CDR2 (germline): SGHTA, FQGNSA. The CDR3 is made up of 16 amino acids. The V and J ends lost 3 bases and 5 bases, in that order; junction bases with no gene match: 12. Written as DNA, the CDR3 is TGTGCCAGCAGCTTCGAAGACAGGGACCTCCGGGAGACCCAGTACTTC. It is translated as CASSFEDRDLRETQYF.

The chain combines TRBV30 with TRBJ1-2, with TRBD1 as a possible D gene (5 bases). Germline CDR1 and CDR2: GTSNPN and SVGIG (reference sequence). The CDR3 is 18 amino acids. Trimming removed 0 bases at V and 6 bases at J, with 26 bases between. CDR3 region: CAWSVLSPGTPGRHGYTF. CDR3 sequence (DNA): TGTGCCTGGAGTGTCCTTAGCCCCGGGACTCCGGGAAGGCATGGCTACACCTTC.

This chain connects TRBV5-1 to TRBJ1-2, with D possibly TRBD1 on 6 matching bases. V was clipped by 4 bases and J by 7 bases, with 20 bases between them. This CDR3 is built from 15 residues. CDR1 is SGHRS and CDR2 is YFSETQ in the germline V gene. The CDR3 sequence: CASSLRTTGERGYTF. The CDR3 region has the DNA TGCGCCAGCAGCCTTAGGACGACAGGCGAACGTGGCTACACCTTC.

The gene calls are TRBV30 and TRBJ2-3, with 10 bases matching TRBD2. The CDR3 is made up of 16 amino acids. Looked up from germline, CDR1 is GTSNPN and CDR2 is SVGIG (reference sequence). J lost 6 bases, V lost 3 bases, and 12 bases had no gene match. The CDR3 loop reads CAWRGSASGRRDTQYF. In DNA form, the CDR3 reads TGTGCCTGGAGGGGCAGCGCTAGCGGGAGAAGGGATACGCAGTATTTT. Supplemented by reference TRBV30 and TRBJ2-3, the full variable domain reads SQTIHQWPATLVQPVGSPLSLECTVEGTSNPNLYWYRQAAGRGLQLLFYSVGIGQISSEVPQNLSASRPQDRQFILSSKKLLLSDSGFYLCAWRGSASGRRDTQYFGPGTRLTVL.

The chain recombines TRBV30 with TRBJ1-1; the match to TRBD1 covers 7 bases. The V segment lost 1 base and the J segment 0 bases; nucleotides outside the gene matches: 5. The CDR3 loop spans 15 amino acids. The germline gives CDR1 GTSNPN, CDR2 SVGIG (reference sequence). The CDR3 DNA follows: TGTGCCTGGAGTGGGGGGACAGCAATGAACACTGAAGCTTTCTTT. Amino acid sequence: CAWSGGTAMNTEAFF.

This chain uses TRBV27 with TRBJ1-2; possible D gene TRBD1, 5 bases. Per germline, CDR1 MNHEY and CDR2 SMNVEV (reference sequence). The V gene lost 6 bases and the J gene lost 3 bases, with 14 bases spanning the gap. The CDR3 loop spans 14 amino acids. CDR3 in amino acids: CASRDRGSDYGYTF. In DNA form, the CDR3 reads TGTGCCAGCAGAGATCGGGGGTCTGACTATGGCTACACCTTC.

CDR3 DNA sequence: TGCGCCAGCAGCTTGGGAGCGAATGAGCAGTTCTTC. Encoded protein: CASSLGANEQFF. The chain employs TRBV5-1 and TRBJ2-1; D is undetermined. V was cut by 0 bases and J by 7 bases, with 5 bases left in between. From germline, CDR1 is SGHRS and CDR2 YFSETQ. The CDR3 loop spans 12 amino acids.

The chain is built from TRBV5-1 and TRBJ2-7; 9 bases map to TRBD2. The CDR3 extends over 17 amino acids. The V and J ends lost 3 bases and 0 bases, in that order; junction bases with no gene match: 10. Germline-derived CDR1 and CDR2 are SGHRS and YFSETQ. CDR3 DNA: TGCGCCAGCAGCTCTGAACCGACTAGCGGATTCTCCTACGAGCAGTACTTC. This sequence encodes CASSSEPTSGFSYEQYF.

The gene calls are TRBV6-5 and TRBJ2-5; weak D call: TRBD2 (6 bases). V lost 6 bases, J lost 5 bases, and 7 bases lay in between. Per germline, CDR1 MNHEY and CDR2 SVGAGI. The CDR3 runs 11 residues. CDR3 amino acids: CASRAGETQYF. The CDR3 coding sequence is TGTGCCAGCAGGGCGGGGGAGACCCAGTACTTC.

The genes are TRBV30 and TRBJ1-2; possibly TRBD1 for D (5 bases). Germline V gene data show CDR1 as GTSNPN and CDR2 as SVGIG (reference sequence). The V and J ends lost 3 bases and 8 bases respectively, with 13 bases between them. This CDR3 has 12 amino acids. CDR3 amino acids: CAWRGDGPGYTF. CDR3 in DNA: TGTGCCTGGAGGGGGGACGGTCCGGGCTACACCTTC.

This clone has only one observation. The chain employs TRBV5-1 and TRBJ1-5; D is unresolved. This CDR3 spans 13 amino acids. Germline values: CDR1 SGHRS, CDR2 YFSETQ. V lost 1 base and J 7 bases, leaving 9 bases between the germline ends. CDR3 sequence: CASSLWGSQPQHF. CDR3 sequence (DNA): TGCGCCAGCAGCTTGTGGGGTAGCCAGCCCCAGCATTTT.

Here the CDR3 reads CASRGTIRAGTETQYF. The CDR3 DNA reads as TGTGCCAGCAGAGGTACCATTAGAGCGGGAACCGAGACCCAGTACTTC. The rearrangement uses TRBV27 and TRBJ2-5; 7 bases map to TRBD2. J was trimmed by 5 bases and V by 6 bases; bases with no gene match: 15. The germline V gene encodes CDR1 MNHEY and CDR2 SMNVEV (reference sequence). This CDR3 is built from 16 residues.

The rearrangement uses TRBV5-1 and TRBJ1-2; possible D gene TRBD1, 5 bases. The CDR3 loop spans 15 amino acids. Germline V gene data show CDR1 as SGHRS and CDR2 as YFSETQ. Trimming cost V 0 bases and J 4 bases, with 13 bases left between them. The CDR3 sequence is CASSLARAVGYGYTF. CDR3 nucleotides: TGCGCCAGCAGCTTGGCCAGGGCGGTTGGCTATGGCTACACCTTC.

CDR3 sequence reads: CASSPSRGRIETQYF. For the CDR3, the DNA is TGTGCCAGCTCACCATCCCGCGGGAGGATTGAGACCCAGTACTTC. V gene TRBV18 combines with J gene TRBJ2-5, with 8 bases aligning to TRBD2. Germline-derived CDR1 and CDR2 are KGHSH and LQKENI. The V and J ends lost 2 bases and 5 bases, in that order; junction bases with no gene match: 7. The CDR3 is 15 residues long.

This clone was detected only a few times. The rearrangement joins TRBV5-1 to TRBJ2-7, with D unresolved. The CDR3 sequence is 12 residues long. Germline V gene sequence: CDR1 SGHRS, CDR2 YFSETQ. Between the trimmed V and J ends, which lost 1 base and 3 bases, there was a span of 5 bases. The CDR3 sequence: CASSLSSYEQYF. CDR3 nucleotides: TGCGCCAGCAGCTTGTCCAGCTACGAGCAGTACTTC.

This clone was counted a few times. V and J are TRBV29-1 and TRBJ1-5; the D is unclear. V was trimmed by 4 bases and J by 1 base, leaving 8 bases between them. Looked up from germline, CDR1 is SQVTM and CDR2 is ANQGSEA. CDR3 size: 13 residues. The CDR3 reads CSVATTSNQPQHF. The CDR3 coding sequence is TGCAGCGTTGCGACGACGAGCAATCAGCCCCAGCATTTT.

The chain couples TRBV5-4 to TRBJ2-7; 7 positions match TRBD2. Germline CDR1 and CDR2: SGHNT and YYREEE (reference sequence). Trimming cost V 4 bases and J 6 bases; bases outside gene matches: 4. The CDR3 runs 12 residues. The CDR3 DNA reads as TGTGCCAGCAGCCCCAGGGAGGGCGAGCAGTACTTC. Translation: CASSPREGEQYF.

V usage is TRBV10-1 and J usage is TRBJ2-7, with 7 bases identical to TRBD1. Per germline, CDR1 WNHNN and CDR2 SYGVQD (reference sequence). The V and J ends lost 0 bases and 5 bases, in that order; junction bases with no gene match: 10. This CDR3 region has 16 residues. The CDR3 sequence: CASSESPRQGFDEQYF. In DNA form, the CDR3 reads TGCGCCAGCAGTGAGTCTCCCCGACAGGGTTTCGACGAGCAGTACTTC.

The chain joins TRBV5-1 to TRBJ2-5; TRBD2 matches at 7 bases. The CDR3 has 13 residues. V shed 2 bases, J shed 10 bases, and the junction held 8 bases outside the gene matches. Germline CDR1 reads SGHRS; CDR2 reads YFSETQ. The CDR3 nucleotides read TGCGCCAGCAGCTTCGGACTAGTAGAGGACCAGTACTTC. Translation gives CASSFGLVEDQYF.

V usage is TRBV7-9 and J usage is TRBJ2-7; 7 bases map to TRBD1. Germline V gene lookup returns CDR1 SEHNR and CDR2 FQNEAQ (reference sequence). V dropped 6 bases and J dropped 1; count of bases not matched to a gene: 6. This CDR3 region has 14 residues. The chain's CDR3 is CASSYDRVSYEQYF. The CDR3 region has the DNA TGTGCCAGCAGTTATGACAGGGTGTCCTACGAGCAGTACTTC.

CDR3 bases: TGCGCCAGCAGCTTGACGGGGATTAGCAATCAGCCCCAGCATTTT. Protein: CASSLTGISNQPQHF. The chain links TRBV5-1 to TRBJ1-5; no clear D. The CDR3 has 15 residues. V was shortened by 1 base and J by 0 bases, with 8 bases between the two germline ends. The V gene's germline CDR1 is SGHRS and CDR2 YFSETQ.

The J gene is TRBJ1-1, the V gene TRBV28, with no clear D. In germline, CDR1 is MDHEN, CDR2 SYDVKM. The CDR3 runs 12 residues. The V gene lost 2 bases and the J gene lost 5 bases, with 6 bases spanning the gap. The CDR3 coding sequence is TGTGCCAGCAGTTTACGTGTGACTGAAGCTTTCTTT. Its protein product is CASSLRVTEAFF.

V gene TRBV29-1 combines with J gene TRBJ1-1; no reliable D call. Looked up from germline, CDR1 is SQVTM and CDR2 is ANQGSEA. The CDR3 length is 10 residues. The CDR3 nucleotides read TGCACCCAGCAGAACACTGAAGCTTTCTTT. It specifies CTQQNTEAFF.

This clone is a singleton in its sample. This rearrangement joins TRBV5-1 to TRBJ2-7; 7 bases align to TRBD1. The CDR3 spans 12 residues. Germline assignment: CDR1 SGHRS and CDR2 YFSETQ. Trimming took 4 bases from V and 11 from J; bases not matched to a gene: 9. CDR3 sequence reads: CASSPLGGREYF. In nucleotides, the CDR3 is TGCGCCAGCAGCCCACTAGGGGGCCGGGAGTACTTC.